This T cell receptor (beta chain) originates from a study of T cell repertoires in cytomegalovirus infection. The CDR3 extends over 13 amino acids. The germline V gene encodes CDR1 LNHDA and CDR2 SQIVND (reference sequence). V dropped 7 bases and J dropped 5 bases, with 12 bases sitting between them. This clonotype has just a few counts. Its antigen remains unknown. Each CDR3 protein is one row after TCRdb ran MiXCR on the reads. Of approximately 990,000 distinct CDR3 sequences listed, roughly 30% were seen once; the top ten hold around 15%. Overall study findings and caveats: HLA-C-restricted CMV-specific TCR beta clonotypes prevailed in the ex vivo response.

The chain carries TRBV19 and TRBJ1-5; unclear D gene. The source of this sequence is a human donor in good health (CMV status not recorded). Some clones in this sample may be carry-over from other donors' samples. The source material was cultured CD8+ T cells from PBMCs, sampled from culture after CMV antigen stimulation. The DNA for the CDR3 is TGTGCCAGTAATAATGAGGGATATCAGCCCCAGCATTTT. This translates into CASNNEGYQPQHF.